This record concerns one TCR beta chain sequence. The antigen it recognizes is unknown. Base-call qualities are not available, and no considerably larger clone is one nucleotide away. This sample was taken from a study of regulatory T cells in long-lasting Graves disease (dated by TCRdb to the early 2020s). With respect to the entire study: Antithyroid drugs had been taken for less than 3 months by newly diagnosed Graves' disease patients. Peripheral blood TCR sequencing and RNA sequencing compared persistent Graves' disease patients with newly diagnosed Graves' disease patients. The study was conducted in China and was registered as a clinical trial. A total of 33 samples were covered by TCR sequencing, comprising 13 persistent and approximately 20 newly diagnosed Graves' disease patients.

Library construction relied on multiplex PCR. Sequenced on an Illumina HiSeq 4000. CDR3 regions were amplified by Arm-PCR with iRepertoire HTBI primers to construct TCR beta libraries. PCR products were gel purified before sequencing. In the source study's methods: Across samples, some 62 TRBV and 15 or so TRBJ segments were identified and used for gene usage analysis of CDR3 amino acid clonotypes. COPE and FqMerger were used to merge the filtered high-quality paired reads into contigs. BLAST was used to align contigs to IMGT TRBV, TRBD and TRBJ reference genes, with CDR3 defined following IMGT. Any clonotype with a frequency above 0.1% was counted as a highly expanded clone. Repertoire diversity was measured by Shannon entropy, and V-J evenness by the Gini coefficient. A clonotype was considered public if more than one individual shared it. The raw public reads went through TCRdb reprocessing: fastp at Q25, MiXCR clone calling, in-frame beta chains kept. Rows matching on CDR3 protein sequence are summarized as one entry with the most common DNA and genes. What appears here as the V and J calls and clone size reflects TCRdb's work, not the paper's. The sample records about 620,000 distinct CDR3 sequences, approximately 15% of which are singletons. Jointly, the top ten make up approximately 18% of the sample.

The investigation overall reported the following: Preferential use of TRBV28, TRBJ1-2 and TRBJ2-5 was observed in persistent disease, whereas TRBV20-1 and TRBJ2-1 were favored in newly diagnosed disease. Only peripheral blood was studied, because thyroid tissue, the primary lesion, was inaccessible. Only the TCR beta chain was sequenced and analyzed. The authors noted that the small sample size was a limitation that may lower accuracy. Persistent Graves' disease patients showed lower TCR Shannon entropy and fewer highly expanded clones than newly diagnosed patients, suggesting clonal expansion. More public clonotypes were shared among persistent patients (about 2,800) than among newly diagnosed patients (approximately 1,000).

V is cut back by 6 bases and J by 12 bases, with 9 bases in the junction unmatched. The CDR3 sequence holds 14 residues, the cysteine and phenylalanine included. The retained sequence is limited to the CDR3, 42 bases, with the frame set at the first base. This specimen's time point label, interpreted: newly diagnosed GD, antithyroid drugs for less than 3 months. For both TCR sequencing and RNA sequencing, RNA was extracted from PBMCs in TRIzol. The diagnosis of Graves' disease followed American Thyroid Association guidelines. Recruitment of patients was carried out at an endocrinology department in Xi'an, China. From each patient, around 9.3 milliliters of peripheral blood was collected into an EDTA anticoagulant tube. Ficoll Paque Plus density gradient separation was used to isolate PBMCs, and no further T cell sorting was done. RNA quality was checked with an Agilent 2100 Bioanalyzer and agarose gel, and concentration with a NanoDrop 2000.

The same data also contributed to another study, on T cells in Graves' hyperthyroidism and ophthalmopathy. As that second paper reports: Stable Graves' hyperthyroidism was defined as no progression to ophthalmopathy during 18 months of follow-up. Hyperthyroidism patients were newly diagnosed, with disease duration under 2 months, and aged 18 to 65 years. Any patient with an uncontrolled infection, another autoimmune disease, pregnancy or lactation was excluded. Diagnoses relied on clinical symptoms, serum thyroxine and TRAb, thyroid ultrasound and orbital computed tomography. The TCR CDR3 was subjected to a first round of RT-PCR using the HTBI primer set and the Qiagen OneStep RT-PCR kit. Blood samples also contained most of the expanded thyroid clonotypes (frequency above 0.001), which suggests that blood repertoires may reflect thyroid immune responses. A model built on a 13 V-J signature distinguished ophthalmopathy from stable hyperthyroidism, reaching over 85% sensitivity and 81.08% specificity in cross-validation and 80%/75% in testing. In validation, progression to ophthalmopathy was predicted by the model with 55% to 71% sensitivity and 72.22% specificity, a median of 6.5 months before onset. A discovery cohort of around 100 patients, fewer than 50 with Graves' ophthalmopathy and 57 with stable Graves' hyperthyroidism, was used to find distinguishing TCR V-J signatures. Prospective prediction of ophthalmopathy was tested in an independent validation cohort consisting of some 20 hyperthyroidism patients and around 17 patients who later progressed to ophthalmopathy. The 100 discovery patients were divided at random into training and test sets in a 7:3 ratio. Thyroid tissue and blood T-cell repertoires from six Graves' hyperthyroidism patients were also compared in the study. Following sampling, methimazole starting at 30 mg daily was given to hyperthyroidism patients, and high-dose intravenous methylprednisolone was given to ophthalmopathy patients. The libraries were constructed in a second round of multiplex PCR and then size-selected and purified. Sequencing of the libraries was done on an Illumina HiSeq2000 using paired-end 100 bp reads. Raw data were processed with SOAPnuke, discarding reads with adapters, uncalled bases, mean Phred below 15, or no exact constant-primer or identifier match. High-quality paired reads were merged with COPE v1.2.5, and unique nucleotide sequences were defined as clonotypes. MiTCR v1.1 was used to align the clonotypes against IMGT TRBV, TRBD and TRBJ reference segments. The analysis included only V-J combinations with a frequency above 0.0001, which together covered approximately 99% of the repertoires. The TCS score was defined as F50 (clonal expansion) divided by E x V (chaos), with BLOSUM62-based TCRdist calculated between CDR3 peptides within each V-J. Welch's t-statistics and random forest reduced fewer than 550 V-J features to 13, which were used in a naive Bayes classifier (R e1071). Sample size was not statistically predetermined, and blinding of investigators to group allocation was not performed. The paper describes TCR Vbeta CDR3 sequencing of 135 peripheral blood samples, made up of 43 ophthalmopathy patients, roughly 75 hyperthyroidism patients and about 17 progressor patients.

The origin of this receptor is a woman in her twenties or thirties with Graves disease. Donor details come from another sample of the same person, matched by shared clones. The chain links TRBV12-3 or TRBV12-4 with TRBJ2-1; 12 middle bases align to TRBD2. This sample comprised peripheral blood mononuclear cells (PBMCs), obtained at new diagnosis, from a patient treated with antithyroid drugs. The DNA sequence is TGTGCCAGCAGCCTAGCGGGAGGGGGACGAGTGCAGTTCTTC. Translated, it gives CASSLAGGGRVQFF.